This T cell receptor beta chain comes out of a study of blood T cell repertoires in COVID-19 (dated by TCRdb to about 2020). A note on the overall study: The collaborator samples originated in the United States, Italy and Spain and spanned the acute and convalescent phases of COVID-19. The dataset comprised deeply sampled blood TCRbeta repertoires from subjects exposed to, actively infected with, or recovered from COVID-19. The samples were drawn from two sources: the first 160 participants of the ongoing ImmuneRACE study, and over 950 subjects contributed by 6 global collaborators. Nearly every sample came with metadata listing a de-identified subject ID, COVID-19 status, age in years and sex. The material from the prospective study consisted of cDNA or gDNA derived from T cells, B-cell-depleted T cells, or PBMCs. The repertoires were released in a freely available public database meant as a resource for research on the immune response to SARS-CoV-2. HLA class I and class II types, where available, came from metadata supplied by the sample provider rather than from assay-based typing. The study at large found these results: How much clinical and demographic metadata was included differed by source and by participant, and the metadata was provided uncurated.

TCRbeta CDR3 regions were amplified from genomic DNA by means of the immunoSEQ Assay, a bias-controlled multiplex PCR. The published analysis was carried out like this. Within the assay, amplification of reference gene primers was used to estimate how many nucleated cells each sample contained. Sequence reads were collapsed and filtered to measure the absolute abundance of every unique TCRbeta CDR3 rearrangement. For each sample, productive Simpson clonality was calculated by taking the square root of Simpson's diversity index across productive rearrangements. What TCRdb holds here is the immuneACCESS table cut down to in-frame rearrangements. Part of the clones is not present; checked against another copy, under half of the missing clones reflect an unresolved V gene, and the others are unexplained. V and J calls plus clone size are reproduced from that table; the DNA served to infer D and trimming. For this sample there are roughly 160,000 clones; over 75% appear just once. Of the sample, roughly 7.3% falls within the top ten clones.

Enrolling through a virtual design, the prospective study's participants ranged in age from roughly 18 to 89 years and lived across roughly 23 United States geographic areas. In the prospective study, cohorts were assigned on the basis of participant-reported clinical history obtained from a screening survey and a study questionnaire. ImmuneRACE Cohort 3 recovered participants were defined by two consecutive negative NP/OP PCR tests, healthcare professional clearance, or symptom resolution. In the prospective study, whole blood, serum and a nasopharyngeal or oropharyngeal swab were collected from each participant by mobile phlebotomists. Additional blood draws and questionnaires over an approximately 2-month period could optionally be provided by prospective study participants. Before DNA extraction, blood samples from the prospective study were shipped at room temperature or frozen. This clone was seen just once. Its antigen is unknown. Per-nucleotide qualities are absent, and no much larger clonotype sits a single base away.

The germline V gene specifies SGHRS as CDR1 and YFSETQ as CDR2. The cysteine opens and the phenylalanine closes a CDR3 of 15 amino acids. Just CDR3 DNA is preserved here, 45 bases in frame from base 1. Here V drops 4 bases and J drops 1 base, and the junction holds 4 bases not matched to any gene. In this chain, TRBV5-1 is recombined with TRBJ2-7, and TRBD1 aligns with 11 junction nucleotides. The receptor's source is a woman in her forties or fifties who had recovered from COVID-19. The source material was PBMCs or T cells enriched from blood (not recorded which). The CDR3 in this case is CASSAGTGGSYEQYF. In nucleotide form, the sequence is TGCGCCAGCAGCGCCGGGACAGGGGGTTCCTACGAGCAGTACTTC. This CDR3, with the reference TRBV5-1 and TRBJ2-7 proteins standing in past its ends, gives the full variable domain KAGVTQTPRYLIKTRGQQVTLSCSPISGHRSVSWYQQTPGQGLQFLFEYFSETQRNKGNFPGRFSGRQFSNSRSEMNVSTLELGDSALYLCASSAGTGGSYEQYFGPGTRLTVT.